This passage covers 14 T cell receptor gamma chains from one sample sequenced in a study of human gamma delta and Vdelta1 T cells. TCRdb processed the PCR reads again with the CATT caller. The data contain thousands of gamma-chain clones, roughly 5.4% of them singletons. Sequencing was performed on naive CD27+ Vdelta1 gamma-delta T cells from blood. The receptors come from a human donor in good health.

With regard to this clone: The protein that TCRdb holds for this DNA derives from a much larger clone and differs from the translated DNA at residue 10, which likely indicates a read error; the protein shown here is translated from the DNA. This chain uses TRGV9 with TRGJP1. The length of the CDR3 is 14 residues. CDR1 and CDR2 (germline): GITISATS, ISYDGTV (reference sequence). CDR3 residues: CAFSPRATGGFKIF. The DNA for the CDR3 is TGTGCCTTCAGTCCGCGCGCCACTGGTGGGTTCAAGATATTT.

This clone is deemed medium-sized. The chain employs TRGV5 and TRGJ1 or TRGJ2. Germline lookup yields CDR1 VINAFY and CDR2 YDVSNSKD. Trimming cost V 0 bases and J 9 bases; bases outside gene matches: 11. The CDR3 is 14 residues long. CDR3 DNA sequence: TGTGCCACCTGGGACAGGCCGGGTCAGGGTAAGAAACTCTTT. Residues: CATWDRPGQGKKLF.

Worth noting for this clone: At one of its ends the junction is not consistent with the germline gene, which may arise from a read error. The genes are TRGV8 and TRGJ1 or TRGJ2. The J gene comes from matching the DNA to germline here; TCRdb lacks it. CDR3 size: 15 residues. From germline, CDR1 is VENAVY and CDR2 YDSYNSRV. CDR3 region: CATWDMRRIHYKKLF. The CDR3 region has the DNA TGCGCCACCTGGGATATGAGGAGGATCCATTATAAGAAACTCTTT.

Of note for this clone: TCRdb has a much larger clone's protein, which differs at residue 8 from the translation of this DNA, likely because of a read error; what is shown is the protein translated from the DNA. V gene TRGV9 combines with J gene TRGJ1 or TRGJ2. The V gene's germline CDR1 is GITISATS and CDR2 ISYDGTV (reference sequence). The length of the CDR3 is 13 residues. V gave up 3 bases and J gave up 6 bases; unmatched junction bases: 8. In nucleotides, the CDR3 is TGTGCCTTGTGGGAGAGAGGATGTTATAAGAAACTCTTT. Translation gives CALWERGCYKKLF.

To note about this clone: TCRdb's entry gives the protein of a much larger clone, which mismatches this DNA's translation at residue 4, likely from a read error; the protein reported here is translated from the DNA. No V segment was called; the J segment is TRGJ1 or TRGJ2. The CDR3 is made up of 12 amino acids. Here the CDR3 reads CATFDRHYKKLF. The CDR3 coding sequence is TGTGCCACCTTTGACAGGCATTATAAGAAACTCTTT.

This clone is judged medium-sized. The V call is TRGV5, the J call TRGJ1 or TRGJ2. Germline loops: CDR1 VINAFY, CDR2 YDVSNSKD. The V gene end was trimmed by 6 bases and the J gene end by 3 bases; junction bases not matched to a gene: 11. CDR3 length equals 14 residues. The CDR3 protein is CATWPLRRYYKKLF. As DNA, the CDR3 is TGTGCCACCTGGCCCCTGAGGCGTTATTATAAGAAACTCTTT.

The chain is built from TRGV5 and TRGJ1 or TRGJ2. Here the J gene was assigned by germline matching of the DNA, as TCRdb has none. The CDR3 length is 14 residues. With 3 bases clipped from V and 6 bases from J, the junction kept 11 bases outside the gene matches. Germline V gene sequence: CDR1 VINAFY, CDR2 YDVSNSKD. In DNA, the CDR3 is TGTGCCACCTGGGACTGCGGTTTTAGTTATAAGAAACTCTTT. Its protein product is CATWDCGFSYKKLF.

This chain joins TRGV3 and TRGJ1 or TRGJ2. The J gene was not available in TCRdb and was assigned here by matching the DNA to germline segments. Germline CDR1 is VTNTFY and CDR2 is YDVSTARD (reference sequence). Unmatched junction bases numbered 26, after V lost 2 bases and J lost 4 bases. The length of the CDR3 is 20 residues. In DNA, the CDR3 is TGTGCCACCTGGGACACCTGCCCGACCCGCCCAAAAATACTATATTATAAGAAACTCTTT. Its protein is CATWDTCPTRPKILYYKKLF.

By proportion, this clone is large. The chain couples TRGV9 to TRGJ1 or TRGJ2. This CDR3 spans 17 amino acids. The V gene end was trimmed by 0 bases and the J gene end by 6 bases; junction bases not matched to a gene: 17. The germline CDR1 and CDR2 sequences are GITISATS and ISYDGTV (reference sequence). CDR3 DNA: TGTGCCTTGTGGGAGGTGCAATTGGTCCGGTTCCTTTATAAGAAACTCTTT. Its protein is CALWEVQLVRFLYKKLF.

This clone qualifies as large. The rearrangement uses TRGV3 and TRGJ1 or TRGJ2. Looked up from germline, CDR1 is VTNTFY and CDR2 is YDVSTARD (reference sequence). This CDR3 region has 16 residues. V shed 0 bases and J 3 bases; nucleotides not matched to a gene: 11. The CDR3 nucleotides are TGTGCCACCTGGGACAGGCGGAGCCTCCGTTATTATAAGAAACTCTTT. Amino acids: CATWDRRSLRYYKKLF.

Of note for this clone: This DNA's translation and the protein TCRdb lists, from a much larger clone, do not match at residue 4, likely due to a read error; the protein shown is translated from the DNA. The J gene is TRGJ1 or TRGJ2, while no V gene call was made. The CDR3 extends over 12 amino acids. The CDR3 DNA follows: TGTGCCACCTGTGACAGGGACCATAAGAAACTCTTT. It specifies CATCDRDHKKLF.

Turning to this clone: One end of the junction varies from germline; a read error may be responsible. The chain is built from TRGV3 and TRGJ1 or TRGJ2. The V gene's germline CDR1 is VTNTFY and CDR2 YDVSTARD (reference sequence). This CDR3 has 14 residues. CDR3: CATWDGGSYYKKLF. The CDR3 region has the DNA TGTGCCACCTGGGACGGGGGGAGTTATTATAAGAAACTATTT.

A word on this clone: Other nucleotide sequences in the sample specify the same CDR3. This chain uses TRGV5 with TRGJ1 or TRGJ2. The CDR3 contains 14 residues. From germline, CDR1 is VINAFY and CDR2 YDVSNSKD. V shed 1 base, J shed 7 bases, and the junction held 10 bases outside the gene matches. This CDR3 reads CATWDRPRQYKKLF. The CDR3 bases are TGTGCCACCTGGGACAGACCGAGGCAATATAAGAAACTCTTT.

Notes on this clone: This is likely an artifact of a read error, given a far larger clone one base away. V usage is TRGV2 and J usage is TRGJ1 or TRGJ2. Germline V gene sequence: CDR1 EGSNGY, CDR2 YDSYNSKV. CDR3 length: 13 amino acids. V lost 0 bases, J lost 5 bases, and 4 bases stayed unmatched. This CDR3 reads CATWDGHHYKKLF. CDR3 DNA sequence: TGTGCCACCTGGGACGGGCATCATTATAAGAAACTCTTT.